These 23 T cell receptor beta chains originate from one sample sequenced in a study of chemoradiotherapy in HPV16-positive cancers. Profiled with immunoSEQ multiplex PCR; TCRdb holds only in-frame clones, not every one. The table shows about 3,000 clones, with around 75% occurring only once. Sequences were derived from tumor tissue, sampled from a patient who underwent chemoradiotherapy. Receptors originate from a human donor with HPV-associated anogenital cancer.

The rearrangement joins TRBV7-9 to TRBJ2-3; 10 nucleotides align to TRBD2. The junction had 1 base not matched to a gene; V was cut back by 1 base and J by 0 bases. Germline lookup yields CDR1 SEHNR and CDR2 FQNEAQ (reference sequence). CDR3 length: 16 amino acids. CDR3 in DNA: TGTGCCAGCAGCTTAGGGACTAGCGGTAGCACAGATACGCAGTATTTT. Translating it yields CASSLGTSGSTDTQYF.

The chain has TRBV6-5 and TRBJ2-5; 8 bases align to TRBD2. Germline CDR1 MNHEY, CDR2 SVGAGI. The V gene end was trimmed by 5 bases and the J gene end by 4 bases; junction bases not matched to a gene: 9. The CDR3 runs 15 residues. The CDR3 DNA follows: TGTGCCAGCAGTCCCCCCATAGCGGGGCGAGAGACCCAGTACTTC. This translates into CASSPPIAGRETQYF.

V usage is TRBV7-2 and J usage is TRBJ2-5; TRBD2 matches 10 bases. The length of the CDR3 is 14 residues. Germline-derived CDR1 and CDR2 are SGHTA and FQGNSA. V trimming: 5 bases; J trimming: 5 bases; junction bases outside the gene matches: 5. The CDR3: CASSAGLAAETQYF. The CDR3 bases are TGTGCCAGCAGCGCAGGACTAGCGGCCGAGACCCAGTACTTC.

In DNA form, the CDR3 reads TGTGCCAGCAGCGCACCAGGGGGCCTGGATACGCAGTATTTT. This gives the protein CASSAPGGLDTQYF. The J gene is TRBJ2-3, the V gene TRBV9; TRBD1 matches 8 bases. CDR1 and CDR2 from the germline V gene are SGDLS and YYNGEE. This CDR3 has 14 residues. Losses at the gene ends were 3 bases for V and 6 bases for J; bases not matched to a gene: 6.

CDR3 DNA sequence: TGTGCCAGCAGTGCCCTTCTAGCGGGGGGAGACAATGAGCAGTTCTTC. Translation gives CASSALLAGGDNEQFF. The rearrangement joins TRBV2 to TRBJ2-1, with TRBD2 matching over 11 bases. The CDR3 runs to 16 residues. The germline CDR1 and CDR2 sequences are SNHLY and FYNNEI. V shed 4 bases and J 5 bases; nucleotides not matched to a gene: 7.

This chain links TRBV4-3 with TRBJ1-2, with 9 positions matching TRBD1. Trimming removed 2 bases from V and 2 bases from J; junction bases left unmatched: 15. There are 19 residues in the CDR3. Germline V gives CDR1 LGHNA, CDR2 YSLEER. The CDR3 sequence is CASSQPEYFIDRGNYGYTF. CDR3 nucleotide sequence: TGCGCCAGCAGCCAACCCGAATACTTCATAGACAGGGGGAACTATGGCTACACCTTC.

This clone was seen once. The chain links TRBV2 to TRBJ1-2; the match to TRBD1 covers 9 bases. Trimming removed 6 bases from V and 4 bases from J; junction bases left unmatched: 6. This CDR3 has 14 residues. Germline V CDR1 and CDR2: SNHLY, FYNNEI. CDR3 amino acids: CASRATGGVYGYTF. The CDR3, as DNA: TGTGCCAGCAGGGCAACAGGGGGCGTCTATGGCTACACCTTC.

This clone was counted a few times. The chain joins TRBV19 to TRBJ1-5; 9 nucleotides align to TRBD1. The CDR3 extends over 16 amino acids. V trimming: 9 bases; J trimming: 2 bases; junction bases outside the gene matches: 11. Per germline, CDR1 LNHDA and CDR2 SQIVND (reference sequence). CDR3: CASRDRVNDGNQPQHF. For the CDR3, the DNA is TGTGCCAGCCGGGACAGGGTAAATGATGGCAATCAGCCCCAGCATTTT.

CDR3 protein: CASSQAFLQYF. In DNA form, the CDR3 reads TGTGCCAGCAGCCAAGCCTTCTTACAGTACTTC. The chain employs TRBV14 and TRBJ2-7; D gene uncertain. CDR3 size: 11 residues. Between the trimmed V and J ends, which lost 1 base and 10 bases, there was a span of 8 bases. Germline V gene sequence: CDR1 SGHDN, CDR2 FVKESK.

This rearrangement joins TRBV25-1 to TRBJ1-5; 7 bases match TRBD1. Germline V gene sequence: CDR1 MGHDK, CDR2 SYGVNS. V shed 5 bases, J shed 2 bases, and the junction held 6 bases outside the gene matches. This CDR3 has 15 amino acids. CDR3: CASSQGGRGNQPQHF. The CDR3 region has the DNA TGTGCCAGCAGTCAGGGGGGTAGGGGCAATCAGCCCCAGCATTTT.

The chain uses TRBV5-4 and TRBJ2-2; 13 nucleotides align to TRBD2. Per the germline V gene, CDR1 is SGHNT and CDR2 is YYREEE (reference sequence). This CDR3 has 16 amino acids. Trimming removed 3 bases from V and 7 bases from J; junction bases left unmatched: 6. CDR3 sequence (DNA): TGTGCCAGCAGCTCCACTAGCGGGGGGGCGATCGGGGAGCTGTTTTTT. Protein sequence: CASSSTSGGAIGELFF.

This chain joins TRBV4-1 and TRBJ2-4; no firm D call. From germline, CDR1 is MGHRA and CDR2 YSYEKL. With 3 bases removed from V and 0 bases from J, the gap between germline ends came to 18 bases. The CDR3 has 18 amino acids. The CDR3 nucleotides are TGCGCCAGCAGCCAGACCCGCCAGACGCCTCTAGCCAAAAACATTCAGTACTTC. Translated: CASSQTRQTPLAKNIQYF.

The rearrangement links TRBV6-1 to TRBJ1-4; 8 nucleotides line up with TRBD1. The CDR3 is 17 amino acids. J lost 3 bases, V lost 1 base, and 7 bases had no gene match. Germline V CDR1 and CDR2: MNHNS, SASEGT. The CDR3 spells CASSEGQGLGPNEKLFF. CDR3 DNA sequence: TGTGCCAGCAGTGAAGGACAGGGGTTAGGACCTAATGAAAAACTGTTTTTT.

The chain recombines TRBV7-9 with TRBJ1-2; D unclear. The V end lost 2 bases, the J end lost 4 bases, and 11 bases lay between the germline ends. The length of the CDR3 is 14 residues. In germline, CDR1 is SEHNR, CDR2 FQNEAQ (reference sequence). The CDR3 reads CASSLSDGTYGYTF. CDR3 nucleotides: TGTGCCAGCAGCTTAAGCGACGGAACCTATGGCTACACCTTC.

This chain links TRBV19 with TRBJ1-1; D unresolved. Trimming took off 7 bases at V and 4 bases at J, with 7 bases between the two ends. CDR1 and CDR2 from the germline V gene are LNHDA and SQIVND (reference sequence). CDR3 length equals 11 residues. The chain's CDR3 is CASTGSTEAFF. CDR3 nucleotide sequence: TGTGCCAGTACGGGTTCCACTGAAGCTTTCTTT.

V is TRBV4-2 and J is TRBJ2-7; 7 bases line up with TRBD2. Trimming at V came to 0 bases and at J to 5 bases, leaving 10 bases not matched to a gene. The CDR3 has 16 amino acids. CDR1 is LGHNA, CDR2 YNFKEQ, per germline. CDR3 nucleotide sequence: TGTGCCAGCAGCCAAGATGGCGGGGGTGGTTCCCACGAGCAGTACTTC. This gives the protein CASSQDGGGGSHEQYF.

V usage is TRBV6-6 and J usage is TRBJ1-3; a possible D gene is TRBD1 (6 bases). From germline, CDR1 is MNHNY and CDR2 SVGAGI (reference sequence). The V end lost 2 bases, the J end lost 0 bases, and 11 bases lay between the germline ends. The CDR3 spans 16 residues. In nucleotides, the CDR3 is TGTGCCAGCAGTTACGGGGGACAACGCTCTGGAAACACCATATATTTT. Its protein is CASSYGGQRSGNTIYF.

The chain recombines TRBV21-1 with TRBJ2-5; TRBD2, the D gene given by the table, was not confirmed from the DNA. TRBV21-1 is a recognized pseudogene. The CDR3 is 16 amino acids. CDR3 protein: CATQTHSGGAQETQYF. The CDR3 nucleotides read TGTGCCACACAGACTCATAGCGGGGGGGCACAAGAGACCCAGTACTTC.

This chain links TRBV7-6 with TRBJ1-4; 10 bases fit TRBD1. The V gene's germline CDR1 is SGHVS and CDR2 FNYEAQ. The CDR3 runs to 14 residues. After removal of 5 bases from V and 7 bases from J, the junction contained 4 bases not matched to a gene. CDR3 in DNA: TGTGCCAGCAGCCCGAGGACAGGGGGTGAAAAACTGTTTTTT. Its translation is CASSPRTGGEKLFF.

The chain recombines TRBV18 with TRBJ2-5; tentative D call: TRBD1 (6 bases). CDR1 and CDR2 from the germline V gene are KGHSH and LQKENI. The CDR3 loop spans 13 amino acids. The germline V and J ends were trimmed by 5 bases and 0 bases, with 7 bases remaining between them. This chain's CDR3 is CASSRGYQETQYF. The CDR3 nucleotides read TGTGCCAGCTCAAGGGGGTACCAAGAGACCCAGTACTTC.

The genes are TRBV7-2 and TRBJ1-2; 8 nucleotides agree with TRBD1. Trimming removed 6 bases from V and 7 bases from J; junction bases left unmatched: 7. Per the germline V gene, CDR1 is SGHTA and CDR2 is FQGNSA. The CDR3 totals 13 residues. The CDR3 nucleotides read TGTGCCAGCAGTTTGACAGGGGATGGTGGCTACACCTTC. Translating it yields CASSLTGDGGYTF.

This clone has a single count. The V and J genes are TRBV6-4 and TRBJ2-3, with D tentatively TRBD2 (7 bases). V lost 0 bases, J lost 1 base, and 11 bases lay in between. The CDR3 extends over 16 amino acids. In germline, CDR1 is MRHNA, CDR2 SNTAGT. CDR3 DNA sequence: TGTGCCAGCAGTGACTCTGAGGGGGGGGGCACAGATACGCAGTATTTT. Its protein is CASSDSEGGGTDTQYF.

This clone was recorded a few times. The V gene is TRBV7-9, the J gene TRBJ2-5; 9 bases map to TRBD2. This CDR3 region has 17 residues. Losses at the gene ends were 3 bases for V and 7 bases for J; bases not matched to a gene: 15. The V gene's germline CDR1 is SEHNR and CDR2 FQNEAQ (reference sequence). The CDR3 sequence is CASSFLWTSAGGGTQYF. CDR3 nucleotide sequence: TGTGCCAGCAGCTTTCTCTGGACTAGCGCGGGAGGTGGGACCCAGTACTTC.